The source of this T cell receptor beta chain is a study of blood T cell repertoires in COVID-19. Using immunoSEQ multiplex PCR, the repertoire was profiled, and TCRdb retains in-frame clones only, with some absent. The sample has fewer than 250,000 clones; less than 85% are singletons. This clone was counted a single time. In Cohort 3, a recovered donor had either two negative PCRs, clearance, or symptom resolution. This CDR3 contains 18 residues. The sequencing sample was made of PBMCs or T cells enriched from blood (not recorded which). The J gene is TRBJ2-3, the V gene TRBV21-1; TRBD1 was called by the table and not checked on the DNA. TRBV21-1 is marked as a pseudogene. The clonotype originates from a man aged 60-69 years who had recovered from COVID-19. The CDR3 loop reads CASSTPIGTGEGTDTQYF. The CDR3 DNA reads TGTGCCAGCAGCACGCCAATTGGGACAGGGGAAGGCACAGATACGCAGTATTTT.